This TCR beta chain was sequenced during a study of blood T cell repertoires in COVID-19. For the study at large: T cells, B-cell-depleted T cells, or PBMCs supplied cDNA or gDNA.

The protocol was immunoSEQ multiplex PCR, while the TCRdb copy is restricted to in-frame clones and leaves out a portion. Seen here are 51,000 or so clones, 70% to 90% observed once, and the top ten hold 13%. Germline values: CDR1 LGHDT, CDR2 YNNKEL (reference sequence). The ends were cut back, 0 bases at V and 7 bases at J, with 15 bases in the middle. The CDR3 runs 15 residues. Sequenced material: peripheral blood. The receptor was derived from an elderly man with acute or convalescent COVID-19. The chain employs TRBV3-1 (or the pseudogene TRBV3-2) and TRBJ1-2, with D perhaps TRBD1 (6 bases). As DNA, the CDR3 is TGTGCCAGCAGCCAAGAGGCAGGGGCCTGGGGTGGCTACACCTTC. Translated, it gives CASSQEAGAWGGYTF.